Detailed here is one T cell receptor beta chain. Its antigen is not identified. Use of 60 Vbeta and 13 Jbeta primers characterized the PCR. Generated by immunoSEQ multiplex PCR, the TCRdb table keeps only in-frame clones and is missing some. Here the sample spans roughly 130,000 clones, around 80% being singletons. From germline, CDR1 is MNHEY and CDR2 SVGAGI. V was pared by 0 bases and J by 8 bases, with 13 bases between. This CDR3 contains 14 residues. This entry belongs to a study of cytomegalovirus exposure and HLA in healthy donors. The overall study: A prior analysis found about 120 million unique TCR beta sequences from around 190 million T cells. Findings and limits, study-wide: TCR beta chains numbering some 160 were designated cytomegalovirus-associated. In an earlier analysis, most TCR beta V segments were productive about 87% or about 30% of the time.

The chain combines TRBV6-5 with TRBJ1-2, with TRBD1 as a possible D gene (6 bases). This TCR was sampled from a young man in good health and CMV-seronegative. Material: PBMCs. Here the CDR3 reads CASSYSKGGGGYTF. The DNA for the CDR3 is TGTGCCAGCAGTTACTCGAAGGGGGGAGGGGGCTACACCTTC.